Sequencing of this T cell receptor beta chain was carried out in a study of identical twins. Study outcomes and limitations: Out-of-frame alpha sequences shared by twins were enriched for low generation probability. The more abundant beta clonotypes in cord blood had fewer insertions, and memory repertoires did not show this.

The table lists this clonotype with a few counts. Antigen: not known. TCRdb used MiXCR to reprocess the 5' RACE reads, holding one entry per CDR3 protein. The repertoire consists of about 200,000 distinct CDR3 sequences, with under 12% occurring once and the leading ten covering about 9%. Everyone who gave samples was a healthy Caucasian. Trimming removed 4 bases at V and 3 bases at J, with 13 bases between. The CDR3 length is 14 residues. CDR1 is SGHTA, CDR2 FQGNSA, per germline. This clonotype originated in a man between 45 and 60 years old in good health. V usage is TRBV7-2 and J usage is TRBJ2-7, with TRBD1 as a possible D gene (6 bases). The source material was memory T cells sorted from blood. The CDR3 reads CASSSTTGFYEQYF. CDR3 DNA sequence: TGTGCCAGCAGCTCGACTACAGGGTTCTACGAGCAGTACTTC.